This T cell receptor (beta chain) is drawn from a study of blood T cell repertoires in COVID-19. Study in general: Nucleic acid was either cDNA or gDNA, and it came from T cells, B-cell-depleted T cells, or PBMCs.

Profiling relied on immunoSEQ multiplex PCR, and the TCRdb table lists in-frame clones only, not all of them. In the table there are approximately 170,000 clones, 80% to 90% of which are singletons. Participants spanned ages about 18 to 95 years and resided in about two dozen US areas. Cohort placement rested on clinical history that participants reported themselves. Germline CDR1 MDHEN, CDR2 SYDVKM. V lost 4 bases, J lost 13 bases, and 16 bases lay in between. The CDR3 spans 12 residues. The rearrangement links TRBV28 to TRBJ1-2, with TRBD1 as a possible D gene (6 bases). The specimen was PBMCs or T cells enriched from blood (not recorded which). This clonotype was sampled from a woman aged 50 to 65 in a cohort exposed to, infected with or recovered from COVID-19 (not recorded which). The CDR3, as DNA: TGTGCCAGCAGTTCCACGGACAGTAGGCCCACCTTC. Its translation is CASSSTDSRPTF.